This is a list of T cell receptor beta chains from one sample in a study of blood T cell repertoires in COVID-19. Repertoires were generated with immunoSEQ multiplex PCR, while TCRdb's copy carries only in-frame clones and drops some. The table shows just over 650,000 clones, with more than 80% occurring only once. Input material: peripheral blood. Every receptor here comes from a young woman with acute or convalescent COVID-19. The CDR3 runs from the conserved cysteine through the conserved F or W. Each record gives: J gene, D gene, CDR3 length, clone size, V gene, CDR3 DNA, CDR3 protein. A D gene is named only where the DNA matches it firmly. Size is omitted from some rows. Given values are once, few, many or a class for expanded clones.

j_gene: TRBJ2-1
d_gene: TRBD2
len: 16
abundance: .
v_gene: TRBV19
CDR3nt: TGTGCCAGTAGTATAGGAACTAGCGGGGCCTACAATGAGCAGTTCTTC
CDR3aa: CASSIGTSGAYNEQFF

j_gene: TRBJ1-2
d_gene: .
len: 14
abundance: .
v_gene: TRBV6-5
CDR3nt: TGTGCCAGCGGGGGACTTACCGGGACCTATGGCTACACCTTC
CDR3aa: CASGGLTGTYGYTF

j_gene: TRBJ2-5
d_gene: TRBD1
len: 16
abundance: .
v_gene: TRBV14
CDR3nt: TGTGCCAGCAGTAATATCGGGGACAGCTTCCAAGAGACCCAGTACTTC
CDR3aa: CASSNIGDSFQETQYF

j_gene: TRBJ1-1
d_gene: .
len: 14
abundance: .
v_gene: TRBV10-3
CDR3nt: TGTGCCATCAGTGGAACAGGGTTGAACACTGAAGCTTTCTTT
CDR3aa: CAISGTGLNTEAFF

j_gene: TRBJ1-2
d_gene: .
len: 14
abundance: .
v_gene: TRBV19
CDR3nt: TGTGCCAGTAGTGACTCCGGGACACCGGGTGGCTACACCTTC
CDR3aa: CASSDSGTPGGYTF

j_gene: TRBJ1-6
d_gene: TRBD1
len: 14
abundance: .
v_gene: TRBV10-3
CDR3nt: TGTGCCATCAGTGAATGGACAGGGCCTTCACCCCTCCACTTT
CDR3aa: CAISEWTGPSPLHF

j_gene: TRBJ2-3
d_gene: .
len: 16
abundance: .
v_gene: TRBV11-3
CDR3nt: TGTGCCAGCAGCTTCTCTAGCACCATCGGCACAGATACGCAGTATTTT
CDR3aa: CASSFSSTIGTDTQYF

j_gene: TRBJ2-1
d_gene: .
len: 16
abundance: .
v_gene: TRBV5-3
CDR3nt: TGTGCCAGAAGCACAAAGGGACTCTCGTCCTACAATGAGCAGTTCTTC
CDR3aa: CARSTKGLSSYNEQFF

j_gene: TRBJ2-6
d_gene: .
len: 16
abundance: .
v_gene: TRBV24-1
CDR3nt: TGTGCCACCAGTGATTCATCGAGCTCTGGGGCCAACGTCCTGACTTTC
CDR3aa: CATSDSSSSGANVLTF

j_gene: TRBJ1-2
d_gene: .
len: 15
abundance: .
v_gene: TRBV20-1
CDR3nt: TGCAGTGCTAGTCTGGCTGACAGCGCTAACTATGGCTACACCTTC
CDR3aa: CSASLADSANYGYTF

j_gene: TRBJ1-6
d_gene: TRBD1
len: 15
abundance: once
v_gene: TRBV7-9
CDR3nt: TGTGCCAGCAGCTTAATGGACAGGGGACAACCACCCCTCCACTTT
CDR3aa: CASSLMDRGQPPLHF

j_gene: TRBJ1-2
d_gene: TRBD1
len: 15
abundance: .
v_gene: TRBV10-3
CDR3nt: TGTGCCACCCTTGCTATTCGACAGGGGAGATATGGCTACACCTTC
CDR3aa: CATLAIRQGRYGYTF

j_gene: TRBJ2-3
d_gene: TRBD1
len: 15
abundance: once
v_gene: TRBV6-4
CDR3nt: TGTGCCAGCAGTGACCGCGGACAGGGCGGAGATACGCAGTATTTT
CDR3aa: CASSDRGQGGDTQYF

j_gene: TRBJ1-2
d_gene: .
len: 11
abundance: .
v_gene: TRBV29-1
CDR3nt: TGCAGCGTTGGACAGAACTATGGCTACACCTTC
CDR3aa: CSVGQNYGYTF

j_gene: TRBJ2-5
d_gene: TRBD2
len: 15
abundance: .
v_gene: TRBV25-1
CDR3nt: TGTGCCAGCAGTGATCAAGGCGGGGGACAAGAGACCCAGTACTTC
CDR3aa: CASSDQGGGQETQYF

j_gene: TRBJ1-2
d_gene: TRBD1
len: 20
abundance: .
v_gene: TRBV5-4
CDR3nt: TGTGCCAGCAGCTTGAAACGAAAGGGACAGGGGGGAGCCTTTAACTATGGCTACACCTTC
CDR3aa: CASSLKRKGQGGAFNYGYTF

j_gene: TRBJ1-2
d_gene: .
len: 13
abundance: .
v_gene: TRBV11-2
CDR3nt: TGTGCCAGCTGGGGGGGAGACTTCAATGGCTACACCTTC
CDR3aa: CASWGGDFNGYTF

j_gene: TRBJ1-1
d_gene: .
len: 14
abundance: .
v_gene: TRBV5-1
CDR3nt: TGCGCCAGCAGCTTGACAGGGATCTCCACTGAAGCTTTCTTT
CDR3aa: CASSLTGISTEAFF

j_gene: TRBJ1-1
d_gene: .
len: 18
abundance: .
v_gene: TRBV19
CDR3nt: TGTGCCAGTAGCCCATCTTATATATGGGGGCGACAGAACACTGAAGCTTTCTTT
CDR3aa: CASSPSYIWGRQNTEAFF

j_gene: TRBJ2-1
d_gene: .
len: 12
abundance: .
v_gene: TRBV27
CDR3nt: TGTGCCAGCAGTTTAAACTTCAATGAGCAGTTCTTC
CDR3aa: CASSLNFNEQFF

j_gene: TRBJ2-5
d_gene: TRBD2
len: 16
abundance: .
v_gene: TRBV7-8
CDR3nt: TGTGCCAGCAGCTCGAAGCGGGGCACCCCAACAGAGACCCAGTACTTC
CDR3aa: CASSSKRGTPTETQYF

j_gene: TRBJ1-3
d_gene: .
len: 14
abundance: .
v_gene: TRBV12-5
CDR3nt: TGTGCTAGTGGTTTGGGAGGGACTGGAAACACCATATATTTT
CDR3aa: CASGLGGTGNTIYF

j_gene: TRBJ2-7
d_gene: TRBD1
len: 15
abundance: .
v_gene: TRBV2
CDR3nt: TGTGCCAGCAGCTGGGGACAGGGGGCTGGAAACGAGCAGTACTTC
CDR3aa: CASSWGQGAGNEQYF

j_gene: TRBJ1-2
d_gene: .
len: 13
abundance: .
v_gene: TRBV19
CDR3nt: TGTGCCAGTAGTATTACCAGTCTCTGGGGCTACACCTTC
CDR3aa: CASSITSLWGYTF

j_gene: TRBJ1-4
d_gene: .
len: 17
abundance: once
v_gene: TRBV4-1
CDR3nt: TGCGCCAGCAGCCAAATGGGGGGGCGTATAATCGTTGAAAAACTGTTTTTT
CDR3aa: CASSQMGGRIIVEKLFF

j_gene: TRBJ2-3
d_gene: TRBD2
len: 16
abundance: .
v_gene: TRBV7-2
CDR3nt: TGTGCCAGCAGCTTACTAGCGGGGGGGCATGGGGATACGCAGTATTTT
CDR3aa: CASSLLAGGHGDTQYF

j_gene: TRBJ2-7
d_gene: .
len: 12
abundance: .
v_gene: TRBV28
CDR3nt: TGTGCCACCCAGCGCGGAACCTACGAGCAGTACTTC
CDR3aa: CATQRGTYEQYF

j_gene: TRBJ1-2
d_gene: .
len: 13
abundance: .
v_gene: TRBV28
CDR3nt: TGTGCCAGCAGTTTGGGGGCATCCTATGGCTACACCTTC
CDR3aa: CASSLGASYGYTF

j_gene: TRBJ2-7
d_gene: TRBD1
len: 15
abundance: .
v_gene: TRBV24-1
CDR3nt: TGTGCCACCAGTGAGCCGGACAGGGGGGCCTACGAGCAGTACTTC
CDR3aa: CATSEPDRGAYEQYF

j_gene: TRBJ2-3
d_gene: TRBD2
len: 16
abundance: .
v_gene: TRBV5-5
CDR3nt: TGTGCCAGCAGCTTGGCGGGACTAGCGGGGGTAGATACGCAGTATTTT
CDR3aa: CASSLAGLAGVDTQYF

j_gene: TRBJ1-2
d_gene: TRBD1
len: 13
abundance: few
v_gene: TRBV7-9
CDR3nt: TGTGCCAGCAGCCACGGGACAGCCTACGGCTACACCTTC
CDR3aa: CASSHGTAYGYTF

j_gene: TRBJ1-2
d_gene: .
len: 13
abundance: .
v_gene: TRBV3-1/TRBV3-2
CDR3nt: TGTGCCAGCAGCCAAGGGGGCCACGATGGCTACACCTTC
CDR3aa: CASSQGGHDGYTF

j_gene: TRBJ1-4
d_gene: .
len: 14
abundance: .
v_gene: TRBV7-6
CDR3nt: TGTGCCAGCAGCCTCCCCCTGAACAGAGAAAAACTGTTTTTT
CDR3aa: CASSLPLNREKLFF

j_gene: TRBJ1-2
d_gene: .
len: 14
abundance: .
v_gene: TRBV6-5
CDR3nt: TGTGCCAGCAGTTACTCAACGGTCAACTATGGCTACACCTTC
CDR3aa: CASSYSTVNYGYTF

j_gene: TRBJ2-1
d_gene: .
len: 16
abundance: few
v_gene: TRBV7-2
CDR3nt: TGTGCCAGCAGTCCCCGGTGGGGCGGGGGCTCGAATGAGCAGTTCTTC
CDR3aa: CASSPRWGGGSNEQFF

j_gene: TRBJ1-2
d_gene: .
len: 14
abundance: .
v_gene: TRBV19
CDR3nt: TGTGCCAGTAGTATAGATCTAGGGGACTATGGCTACACCTTC
CDR3aa: CASSIDLGDYGYTF

j_gene: TRBJ2-1
d_gene: .
len: 13
abundance: .
v_gene: TRBV7-2
CDR3nt: TGTGCCAGCGATAGGGGTACCTACAATGAGCAGTTCTTC
CDR3aa: CASDRGTYNEQFF